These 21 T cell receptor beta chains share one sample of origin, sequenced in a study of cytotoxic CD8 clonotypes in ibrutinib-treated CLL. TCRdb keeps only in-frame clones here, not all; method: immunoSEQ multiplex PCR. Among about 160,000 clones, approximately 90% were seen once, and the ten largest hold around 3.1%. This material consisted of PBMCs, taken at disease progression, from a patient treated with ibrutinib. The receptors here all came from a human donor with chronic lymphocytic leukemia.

In DNA, the CDR3 is TGCGCCAGCAGCCAAGTCGGTACAGGGATTCCTGAAGCTTTCTTT. Protein product: CASSQVGTGIPEAFF. J is TRBJ1-1 and V is TRBV4-1; TRBD1 might be the D (6 bases). This CDR3 is built from 15 residues. Germline assignment: CDR1 MGHRA and CDR2 YSYEKL. V shed 1 base and J shed 6 bases, with 15 bases lying between them.

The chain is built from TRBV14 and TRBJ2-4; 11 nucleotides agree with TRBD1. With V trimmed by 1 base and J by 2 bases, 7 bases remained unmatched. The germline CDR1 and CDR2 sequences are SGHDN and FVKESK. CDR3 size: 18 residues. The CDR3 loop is CASSQVSGTGGSKNIQYF. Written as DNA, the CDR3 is TGTGCCAGCAGCCAAGTGTCTGGGACAGGGGGGTCCAAAAACATTCAGTACTTC.

CDR3 in DNA: TGTGCCAGCAGCTTGCGCGGGATATATGCCGGGGAGCTGTTTTTT. Translation gives CASSLRGIYAGELFF. The chain links TRBV5-6 to TRBJ2-2, with TRBD2 as a possible D gene (6 bases). V lost 1 base and J 6 bases, leaving 13 bases between the germline ends. Germline CDR1 reads SGHDT; CDR2 reads YYEEEE. The CDR3 length is 15 residues.

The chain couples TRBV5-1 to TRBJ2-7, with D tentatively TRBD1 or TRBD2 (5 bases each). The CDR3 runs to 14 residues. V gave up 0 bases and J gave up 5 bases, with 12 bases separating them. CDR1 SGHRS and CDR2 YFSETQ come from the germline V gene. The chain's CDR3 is CASSLEGPLHEQYF. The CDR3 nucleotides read TGCGCCAGCAGCTTGGAGGGACCGCTTCACGAGCAGTACTTC.

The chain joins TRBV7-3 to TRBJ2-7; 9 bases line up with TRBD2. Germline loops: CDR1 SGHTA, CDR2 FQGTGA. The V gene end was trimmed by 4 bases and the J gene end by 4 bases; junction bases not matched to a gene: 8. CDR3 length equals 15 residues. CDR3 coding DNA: TGTGCCAGCAGCTCCGAGGCCCTAGCGGGATACGAGCAGTACTTC. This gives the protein CASSSEALAGYEQYF.

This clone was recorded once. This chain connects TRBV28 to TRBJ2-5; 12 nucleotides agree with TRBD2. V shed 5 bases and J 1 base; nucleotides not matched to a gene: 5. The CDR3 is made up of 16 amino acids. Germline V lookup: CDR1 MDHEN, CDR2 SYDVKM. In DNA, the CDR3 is TGTGCCAGCAGTGTTACTAGCGGGAGGCCCCAAGAGACCCAGTACTTC. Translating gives CASSVTSGRPQETQYF.

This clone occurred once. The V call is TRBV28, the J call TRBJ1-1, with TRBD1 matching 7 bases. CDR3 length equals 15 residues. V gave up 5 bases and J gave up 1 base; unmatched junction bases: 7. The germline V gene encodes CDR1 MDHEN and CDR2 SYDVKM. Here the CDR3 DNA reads TGTGCCAGCAGTGGAAGACACAGGGGGAACACTGAAGCTTTCTTT. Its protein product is CASSGRHRGNTEAFF.

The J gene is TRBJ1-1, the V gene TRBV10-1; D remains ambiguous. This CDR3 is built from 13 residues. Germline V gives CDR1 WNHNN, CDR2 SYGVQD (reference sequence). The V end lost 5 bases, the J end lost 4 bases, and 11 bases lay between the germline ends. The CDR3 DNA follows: TGCGCCAGCAGTTTGGTCGAAGGCACTGAAGCTTTCTTT. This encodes CASSLVEGTEAFF.

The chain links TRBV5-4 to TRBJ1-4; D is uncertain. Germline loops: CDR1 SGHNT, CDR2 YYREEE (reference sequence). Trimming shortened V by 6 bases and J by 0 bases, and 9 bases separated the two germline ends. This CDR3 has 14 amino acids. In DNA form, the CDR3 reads TGTGCCAGCAACCGGGATGCAACTAATGAAAAACTGTTTTTT. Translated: CASNRDATNEKLFF.

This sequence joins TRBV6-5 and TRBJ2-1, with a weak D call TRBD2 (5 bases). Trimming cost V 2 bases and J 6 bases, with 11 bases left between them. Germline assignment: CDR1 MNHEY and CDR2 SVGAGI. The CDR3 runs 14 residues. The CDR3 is CASSYLIGVNEQFF. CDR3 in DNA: TGTGCCAGCAGTTACCTCATCGGGGTCAATGAGCAGTTCTTC.

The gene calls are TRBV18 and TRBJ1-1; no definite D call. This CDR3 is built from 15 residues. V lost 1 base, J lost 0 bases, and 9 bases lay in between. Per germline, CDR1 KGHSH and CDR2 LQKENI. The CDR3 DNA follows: TGTGCCAGCTCACCACTTAACACTTTGAACACTGAAGCTTTCTTT. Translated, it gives CASSPLNTLNTEAFF.

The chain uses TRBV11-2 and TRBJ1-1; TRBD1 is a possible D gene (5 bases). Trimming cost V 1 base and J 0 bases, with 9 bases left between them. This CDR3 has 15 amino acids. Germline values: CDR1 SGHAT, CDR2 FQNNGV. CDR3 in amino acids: CASSLGGFLNTEAFF. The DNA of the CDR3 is TGTGCCAGCAGCTTAGGGGGGTTCTTGAACACTGAAGCTTTCTTT. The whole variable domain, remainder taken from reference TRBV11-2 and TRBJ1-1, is EAGVAQSPRYKIIEKRQSVAFWCNPISGHATLYWYQQILGQGPKLLIQFQNNGVVDDSQLPKDRFSAERLKGVDSTLKIQPAKLEDSAVYLCASSLGGFLNTEAFFGQGTRLTVV.

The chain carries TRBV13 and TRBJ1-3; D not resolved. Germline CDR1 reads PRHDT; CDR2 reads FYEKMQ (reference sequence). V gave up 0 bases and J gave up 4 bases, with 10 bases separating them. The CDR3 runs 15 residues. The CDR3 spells CASSLGLQAGNTIYF. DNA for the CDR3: TGTGCCAGCAGCTTAGGCCTGCAGGCGGGAAACACCATATATTTT.

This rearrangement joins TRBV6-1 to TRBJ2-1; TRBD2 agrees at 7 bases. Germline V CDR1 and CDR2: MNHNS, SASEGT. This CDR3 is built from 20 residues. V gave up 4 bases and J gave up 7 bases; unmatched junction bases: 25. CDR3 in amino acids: CASSASAGAKLFTTRNEQFF. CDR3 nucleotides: TGTGCCAGCAGTGCTTCGGCGGGAGCTAAACTTTTTACGACCCGGAATGAGCAGTTCTTC.

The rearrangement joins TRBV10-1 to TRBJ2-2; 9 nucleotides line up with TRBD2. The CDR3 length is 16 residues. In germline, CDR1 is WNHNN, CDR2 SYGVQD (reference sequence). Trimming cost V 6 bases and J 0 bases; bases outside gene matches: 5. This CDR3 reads CASSELAGTNTGELFF. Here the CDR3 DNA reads TGCGCCAGCAGCGAACTAGCGGGCACGAACACCGGGGAGCTGTTTTTT.

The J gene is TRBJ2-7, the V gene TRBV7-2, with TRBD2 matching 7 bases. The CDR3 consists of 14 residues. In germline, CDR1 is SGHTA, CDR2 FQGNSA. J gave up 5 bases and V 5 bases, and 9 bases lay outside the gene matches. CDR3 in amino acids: CASSKAGRHHEQYF. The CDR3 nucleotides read TGTGCCAGCAGCAAAGCGGGAAGGCACCACGAGCAGTACTTC.

DNA of the CDR3: TGTGCCAGCAGTACCCTAGCGGGCCTTCAAGAGACCCAGTACTTC. Its protein is CASSTLAGLQETQYF. This sequence joins TRBV6-6 and TRBJ2-5; 8 positions agree with TRBD2. The germline CDR1 and CDR2 sequences are MNHNY and SVGAGI (reference sequence). V trimming: 5 bases; J trimming: 2 bases; junction bases outside the gene matches: 7. CDR3 size: 15 residues.

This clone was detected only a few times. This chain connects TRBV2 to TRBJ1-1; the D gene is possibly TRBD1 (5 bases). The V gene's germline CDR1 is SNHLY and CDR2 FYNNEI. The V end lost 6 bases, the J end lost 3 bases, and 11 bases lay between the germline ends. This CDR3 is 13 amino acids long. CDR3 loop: CASSVRVYTEAFF. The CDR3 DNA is TGTGCCAGCAGCGTCAGGGTATACACTGAAGCTTTCTTT.

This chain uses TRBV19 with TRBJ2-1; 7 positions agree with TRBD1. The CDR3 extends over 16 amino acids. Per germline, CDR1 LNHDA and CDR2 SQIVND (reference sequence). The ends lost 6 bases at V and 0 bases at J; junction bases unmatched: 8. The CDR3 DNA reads TGTGCCAGTAGCCCGACAGGGTCCCCCTCCTACAATGAGCAGTTCTTC. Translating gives CASSPTGSPSYNEQFF.

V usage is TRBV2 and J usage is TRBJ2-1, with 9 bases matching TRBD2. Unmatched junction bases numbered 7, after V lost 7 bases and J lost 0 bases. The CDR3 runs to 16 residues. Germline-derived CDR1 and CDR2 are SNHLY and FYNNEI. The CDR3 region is CASKISSGSSYNEQFF. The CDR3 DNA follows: TGTGCCAGCAAAATCAGTAGCGGGAGCTCCTACAATGAGCAGTTCTTC.

The chain's CDR3 is CASKGTDTQYF. CDR3 coding DNA: TGCGCCAGCAAAGGGACGGATACGCAGTATTTT. The chain couples TRBV5-1 to TRBJ2-3, with D perhaps given as TRBD1 or TRBD2 (5 bases each). Germline CDR1 and CDR2: SGHRS and YFSETQ. V lost 6 bases and J lost 6, with 8 bases in between. This CDR3 has 11 residues.